The subject of this entry is one TCR beta chain. The antigen is not known. The sample belongs to a study of Ad26.COV2.S vaccination and SARS-CoV-2 variants. About the study: By the intramuscular route, Ad26.COV2.S was given once, or twice 56 days apart. Study-level points and caveats: Total T cell responses, in the TCR breadth and depth analyses, may have been underestimated.

Treatment denoted: 15 to 20 received Ad26.COV2.S at low or high dose, single or two shots; 5 received placebo; per-sample allocation not given. Material that was analyzed had been drawn on day 63 after the first vaccine or placebo injection. An adult donor aged 18-55 years was enrolled in Boston. This CDR3 region has 15 residues. The V and J ends lost 7 bases and 4 bases, in that order; junction bases with no gene match: 11. Germline V gene sequence: CDR1 MNHEY, CDR2 SVGAGI. TCRdb's table, derived via immunoSEQ multiplex PCR, lists solely in-frame clones and lacks some. The sample has about 400,000 clones; approximately 83% are singletons.

Sequenced here: peripheral blood, sampled in a trial of Ad26.COV2.S vaccine versus placebo. The chain employs TRBV6-5 and TRBJ1-1, with 8 bases lining up with TRBD1. The source is a person between 18 and 60 years old who received the Ad26.COV2.S COVID-19 vaccine or a placebo. The CDR3: CASTQPGGSTTEAFF. DNA of the CDR3: TGTGCCAGCACCCAGCCAGGGGGCTCTACCACTGAAGCTTTCTTT.